Each of the 9 T cell receptor beta chains below was sequenced from the same sample in a study of chemoradiotherapy in HPV16-positive cancers. TCRdb's table, derived via immunoSEQ multiplex PCR, lists solely in-frame clones and lacks some. This sample has 9,000 to 15,000 clones, with roughly three quarters found just once. Sample collection was performed from a patient who underwent chemoradiotherapy. Source of these receptors: a human donor with HPV-associated anogenital cancer.

The CDR3 region has the DNA TGTGCCAGCAGTGGGGGGACAGGGGGACGTCCTGAAGCTTTCTTT. Residues: CASSGGTGGRPEAFF. The rearrangement links TRBV9 to TRBJ1-1, with 11 bases aligning to TRBD1. CDR3 size: 15 residues. The ends lost 5 bases at V and 6 bases at J; junction bases unmatched: 9. In germline, CDR1 is SGDLS, CDR2 YYNGEE.

This chain uses TRBV19 with TRBJ2-6; tentatively, D is TRBD2 (6 bases). CDR1 and CDR2 (germline): LNHDA, SQIVND (reference sequence). Trimming cost V 7 bases and J 0 bases, with 25 bases left between them. The CDR3 covers 20 residues. CDR3 amino acids: CASMTWTPKTEGSGANVLTF. For the CDR3, the DNA is TGTGCCAGTATGACTTGGACACCAAAGACGGAGGGCTCTGGGGCCAACGTCCTGACTTTC.

The V gene is TRBV7-3, the J gene TRBJ2-1, with 9 bases identical to TRBD2. The CDR3 sequence is 15 residues long. Germline CDR1 and CDR2: SGHTA and FQGTGA. V shed 2 bases, J shed 6 bases, and the junction held 5 bases outside the gene matches. CDR3: CASSLFLAGRNEQFF. The DNA for the CDR3 is TGTGCCAGCAGCTTATTCCTAGCGGGACGCAATGAGCAGTTCTTC. Supplemented by reference TRBV7-3 and TRBJ2-1, the full variable domain reads GAGVSQTPSNKVTEKGKYVELRCDPISGHTALYWYRQSLGQGPEFLIYFQGTGAADDSGLPNDRFFAVRPEGSVSTLKIQRTERGDSAVYLCASSLFLAGRNEQFFGPGTRLTVL.

The sample holds one count of this clone. The V gene is TRBV7-2, the J gene TRBJ1-5, with 7 bases aligning to TRBD1. The V segment lost 1 base and the J segment 3 bases; nucleotides outside the gene matches: 6. CDR3 length: 16 amino acids. Germline-derived CDR1 and CDR2 are SGHTA and FQGNSA. The CDR3 sequence: CASSLGVDRHNQPQHF. CDR3 nucleotides: TGTGCCAGCAGCTTAGGAGTGGACAGGCACAATCAGCCCCAGCATTTT.

V and J are TRBV5-5 and TRBJ1-1, with D unclear. The germline V gene encodes CDR1 SGHKS and CDR2 YYEKEE (reference sequence). The length of the CDR3 is 13 residues. V lost 2 bases to trimming and J lost 12 bases, with 17 bases between them. CDR3 nucleotide sequence: TGTGCCAGCAGCTTATCGGCCGAAGGTACGCCTTTCTTT. It codes for CASSLSAEGTPFF.

The chain recombines TRBV10-3 with TRBJ2-7; TRBD1 matches at 7 bases. This CDR3 spans 14 amino acids. The V gene end was trimmed by 10 bases and the J gene end by 6 bases; junction bases not matched to a gene: 15. Germline V CDR1 and CDR2: ENHRY, SYGVKD. CDR3 loop: CATTRQGRGSEQYF. As DNA, the CDR3 is TGTGCCACAACACGACAGGGCAGGGGATCCGAGCAGTACTTC.

Regarding this clone: This same CDR3 is encoded by further DNA sequences in the sample. The rearrangement joins TRBV10-3 to TRBJ1-5; TRBD1 is a possible D gene (5 bases). This CDR3 comprises 13 residues. Trimming removed 6 bases at V and 10 bases at J, with 16 bases between. In germline, CDR1 is ENHRY, CDR2 SYGVKD. CDR3 DNA sequence: TGTGCCATCAGAGGGGTTGACGGTCAACCCCAGCATTTT. Residues: CAIRGVDGQPQHF.

CDR3 amino acids: CASSQDQGDTEAFF. CDR3 sequence (DNA): TGTGCCAGCAGCCAAGATCAAGGGGACACTGAAGCTTTCTTT. The genes are TRBV4-2 and TRBJ1-1; D may be TRBD1 (5 bases). V dropped 0 bases and J dropped 3 bases, with 8 bases sitting between them. The V gene's germline CDR1 is LGHNA and CDR2 YNFKEQ. This CDR3 is 14 amino acids long.

The chain links TRBV5-8 to TRBJ1-5; maybe TRBD1 (6 bases). The germline V and J ends were trimmed by 6 bases and 7 bases, with 20 bases remaining between them. The germline V gene encodes CDR1 SGHTS and CDR2 YDEGEE. The CDR3 has 15 amino acids. The CDR3 nucleotides read TGTGCCAGCAACTCACATTCGGGGGGCTCGCAGCCCCAGCATTTT. It specifies CASNSHSGGSQPQHF.